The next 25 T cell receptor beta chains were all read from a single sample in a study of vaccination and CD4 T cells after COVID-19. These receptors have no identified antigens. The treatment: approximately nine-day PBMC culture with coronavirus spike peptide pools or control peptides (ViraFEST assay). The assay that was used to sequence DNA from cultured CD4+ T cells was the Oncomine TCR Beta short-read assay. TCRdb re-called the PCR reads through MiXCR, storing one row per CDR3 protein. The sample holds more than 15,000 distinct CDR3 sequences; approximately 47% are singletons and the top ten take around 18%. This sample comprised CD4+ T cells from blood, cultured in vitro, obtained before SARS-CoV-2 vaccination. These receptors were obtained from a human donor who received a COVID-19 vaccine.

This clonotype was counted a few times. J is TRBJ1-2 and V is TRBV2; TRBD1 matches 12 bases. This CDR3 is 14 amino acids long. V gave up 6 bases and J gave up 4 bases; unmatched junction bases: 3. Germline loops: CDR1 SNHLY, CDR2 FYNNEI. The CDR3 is CASRGTGGRYGYTF. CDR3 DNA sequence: TGTGCCAGCAGAGGGACAGGGGGCCGCTATGGCTACACCTTC.

CDR3 sequence reads: CASSLVSTDYGYTF. DNA for the CDR3: TGCGCCAGCAGCTTGGTGTCCACGGACTATGGCTACACCTTC. The chain couples TRBV5-1 to TRBJ1-2; D gene unclear. Germline-derived CDR1 and CDR2 are SGHRS and YFSETQ. This CDR3 has 14 amino acids. V lost 0 bases and J lost 3, with 9 bases in between.

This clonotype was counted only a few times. The CDR3 DNA follows: TGTGCCAGCAGTGACCGACCGGATTCACCCCTCCACTTT. Protein product: CASSDRPDSPLHF. The rearrangement joins TRBV6-1 to TRBJ1-6; D is undetermined. This CDR3 is built from 13 residues. V lost 3 bases and J lost 8, with 8 bases in between. Germline V gives CDR1 MNHNS, CDR2 SASEGT.

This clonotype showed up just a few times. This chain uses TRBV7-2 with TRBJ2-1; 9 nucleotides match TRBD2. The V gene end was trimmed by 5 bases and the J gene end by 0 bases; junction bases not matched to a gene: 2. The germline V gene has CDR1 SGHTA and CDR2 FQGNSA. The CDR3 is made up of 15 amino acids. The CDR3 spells CASSLSGGSYNEQFF. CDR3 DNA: TGTGCCAGCAGCCTTAGCGGGGGCTCCTACAATGAGCAGTTCTTC. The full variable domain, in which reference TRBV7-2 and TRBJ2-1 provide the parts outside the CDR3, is GAGVSQSPSNKVTEKGKDVELRCDPISGHTALYWYRQSLGQGLEFLIYFQGNSAPDKSGLPSDRFSAERTGGSVSTLTIQRTQQEDSAVYLCASSLSGGSYNEQFFGPGTRLTVL.

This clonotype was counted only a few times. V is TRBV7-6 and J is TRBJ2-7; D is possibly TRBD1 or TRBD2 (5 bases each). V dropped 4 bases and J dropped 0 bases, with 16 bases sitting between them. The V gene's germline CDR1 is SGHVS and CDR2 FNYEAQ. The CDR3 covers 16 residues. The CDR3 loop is CASSYRGGVSSYEQYF. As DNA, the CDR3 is TGTGCCAGCAGCTACCGGGGCGGAGTAAGCTCCTACGAGCAGTACTTC.

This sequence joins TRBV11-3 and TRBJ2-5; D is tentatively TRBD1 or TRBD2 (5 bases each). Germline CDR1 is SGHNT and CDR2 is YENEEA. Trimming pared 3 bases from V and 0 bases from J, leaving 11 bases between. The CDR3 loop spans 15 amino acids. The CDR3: CASSFRDRYQETQYF. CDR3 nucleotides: TGTGCCAGCAGCTTTCGGGACCGATACCAAGAGACCCAGTACTTC.

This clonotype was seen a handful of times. The CDR3, as DNA: TGTGCCAGCAGCCTCAGACAGGGCCTTTCCTACAATGAGCAGTTCTTC. It codes for CASSLRQGLSYNEQFF. The V and J genes are TRBV11-3 and TRBJ2-1; 7 bases match TRBD1. This CDR3 has 16 amino acids. With V trimmed by 5 bases and J by 1 base, 8 bases remained unmatched. From germline, CDR1 is SGHNT and CDR2 YENEEA.

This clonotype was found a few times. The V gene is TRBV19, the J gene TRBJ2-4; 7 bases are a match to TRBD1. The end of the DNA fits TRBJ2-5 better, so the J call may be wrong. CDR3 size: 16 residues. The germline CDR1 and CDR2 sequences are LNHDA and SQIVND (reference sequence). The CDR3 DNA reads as TGTGCCAGTAGTAAGGGCGGCTGGGGACAGCAAGAGACCCAGTACTTC. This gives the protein CASSKGGWGQQETQYF.

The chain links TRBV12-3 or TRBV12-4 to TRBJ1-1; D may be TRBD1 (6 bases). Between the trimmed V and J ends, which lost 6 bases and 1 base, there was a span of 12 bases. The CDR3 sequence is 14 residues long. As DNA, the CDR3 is TGTGCCAGCAGAGCCGGGACAAAGAACACTGAAGCTTTCTTT. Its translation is CASRAGTKNTEAFF.

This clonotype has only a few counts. Written as DNA, the CDR3 is TGTGCCAGCAGTTTCTCTCAGGGGAGACAGCCCCAGCATTTT. Translating it yields CASSFSQGRQPQHF. The V call is TRBV12-3 or TRBV12-4, the J call TRBJ1-5, with D possibly matching TRBD1 (6 bases). The V end lost 3 bases, the J end lost 7 bases, and 13 bases lay between the germline ends. There are 14 residues in the CDR3.

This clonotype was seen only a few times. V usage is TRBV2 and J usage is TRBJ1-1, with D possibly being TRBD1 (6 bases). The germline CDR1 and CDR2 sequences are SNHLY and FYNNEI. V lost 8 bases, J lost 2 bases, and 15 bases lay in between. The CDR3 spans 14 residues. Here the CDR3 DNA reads TGTGCCAGCTCTAGCGGAGGGACAAACACTGAAGCTTTCTTT. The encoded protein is CASSSGGTNTEAFF.

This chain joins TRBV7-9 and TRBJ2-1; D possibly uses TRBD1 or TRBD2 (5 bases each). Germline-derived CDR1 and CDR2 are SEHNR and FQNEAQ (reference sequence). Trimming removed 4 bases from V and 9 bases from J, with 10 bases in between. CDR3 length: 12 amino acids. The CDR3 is CASSSWGFEQFF. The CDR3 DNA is TGTGCCAGCAGCTCATGGGGGTTTGAGCAGTTCTTC.

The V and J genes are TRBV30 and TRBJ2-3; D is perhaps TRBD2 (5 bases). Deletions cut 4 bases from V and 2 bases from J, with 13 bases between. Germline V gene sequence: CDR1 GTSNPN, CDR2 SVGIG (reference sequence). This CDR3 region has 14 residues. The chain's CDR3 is CAWKELAFTDTQYF. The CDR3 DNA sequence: TGTGCCTGGAAGGAGCTAGCTTTCACAGATACGCAGTATTTT.

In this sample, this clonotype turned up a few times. The DNA of the CDR3 is TGTGCCAGCAGTTACTCGGCGGGGGGGAGCACAGATACGCAGTATTTT. Protein sequence: CASSYSAGGSTDTQYF. The rearrangement links TRBV6-5 to TRBJ2-3, with TRBD2 identical over 9 bases. Germline loops: CDR1 MNHEY, CDR2 SVGAGI. The CDR3 length is 16 residues. After removal of 0 bases from V and 0 bases from J, the junction contained 1 base not matched to a gene.

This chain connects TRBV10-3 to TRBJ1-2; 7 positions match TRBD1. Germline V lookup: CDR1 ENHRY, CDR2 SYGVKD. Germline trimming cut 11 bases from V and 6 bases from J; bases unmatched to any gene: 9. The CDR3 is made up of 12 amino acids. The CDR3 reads CAVDQGDHGYTF. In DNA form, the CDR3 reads TGTGCCGTCGACCAGGGGGACCATGGCTACACCTTC.

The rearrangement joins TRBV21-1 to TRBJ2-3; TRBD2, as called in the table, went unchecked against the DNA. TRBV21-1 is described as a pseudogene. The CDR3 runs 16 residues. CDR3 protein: CASSKEMGLAGGFEYF. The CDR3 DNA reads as TGTGCCAGCAGCAAAGAGATGGGACTAGCGGGGGGTTTTGAGTATTTT.

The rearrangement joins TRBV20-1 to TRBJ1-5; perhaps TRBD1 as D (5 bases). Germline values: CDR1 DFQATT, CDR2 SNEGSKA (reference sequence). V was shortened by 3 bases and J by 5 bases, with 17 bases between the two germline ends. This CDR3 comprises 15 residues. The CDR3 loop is CSASTARGADQPQHF. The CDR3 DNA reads TGCAGTGCTAGTACAGCCCGGGGCGCCGATCAGCCCCAGCATTTT.

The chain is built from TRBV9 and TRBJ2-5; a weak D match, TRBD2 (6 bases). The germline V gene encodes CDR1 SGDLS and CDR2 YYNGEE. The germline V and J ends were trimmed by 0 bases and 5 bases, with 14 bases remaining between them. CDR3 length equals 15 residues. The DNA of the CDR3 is TGTGCCAGCAGCGTAGCGGCAGCCCGGGGGGAGACCCAGTACTTC. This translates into CASSVAAARGETQYF.

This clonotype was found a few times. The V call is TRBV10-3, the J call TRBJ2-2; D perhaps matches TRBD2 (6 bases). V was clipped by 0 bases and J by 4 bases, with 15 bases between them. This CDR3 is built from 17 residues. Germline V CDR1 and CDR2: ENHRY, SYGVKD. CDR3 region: CAISESDGGTLTGELFF. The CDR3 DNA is TGTGCCATCAGTGAGTCGGATGGCGGGACCCTCACCGGGGAGCTGTTTTTT.

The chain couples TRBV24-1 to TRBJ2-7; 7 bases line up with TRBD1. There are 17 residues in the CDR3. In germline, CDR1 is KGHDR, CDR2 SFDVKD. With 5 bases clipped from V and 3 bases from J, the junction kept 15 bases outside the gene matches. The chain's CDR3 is CATSGIRTGHFLYEQYF. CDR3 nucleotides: TGTGCCACCAGTGGGATTAGGACAGGACACTTTCTCTACGAGCAGTACTTC.

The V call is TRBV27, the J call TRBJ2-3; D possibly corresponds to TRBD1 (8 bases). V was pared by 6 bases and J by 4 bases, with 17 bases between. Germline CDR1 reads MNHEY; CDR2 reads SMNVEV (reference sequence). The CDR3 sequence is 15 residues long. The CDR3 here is CASSPWTGRADTQYF. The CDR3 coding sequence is TGTGCCAGCAGCCCCTGGACAGGGAGGGCAGATACGCAGTATTTT.

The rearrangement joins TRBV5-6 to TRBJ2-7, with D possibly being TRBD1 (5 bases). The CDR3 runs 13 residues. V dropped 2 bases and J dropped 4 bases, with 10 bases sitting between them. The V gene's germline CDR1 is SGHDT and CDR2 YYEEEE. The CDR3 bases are TGTGCCAGCAGCTTCAACCCAGGGTACGAGCAGTACTTC. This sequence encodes CASSFNPGYEQYF.

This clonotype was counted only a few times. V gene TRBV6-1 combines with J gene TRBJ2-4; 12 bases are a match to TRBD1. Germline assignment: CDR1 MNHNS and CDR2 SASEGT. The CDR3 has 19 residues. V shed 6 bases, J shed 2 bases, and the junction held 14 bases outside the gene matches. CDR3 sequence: CASSSRDRGLHGTKNIQYF. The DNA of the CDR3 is TGTGCCAGCAGCAGCCGGGACAGGGGGCTCCACGGGACCAAAAACATTCAGTACTTC.

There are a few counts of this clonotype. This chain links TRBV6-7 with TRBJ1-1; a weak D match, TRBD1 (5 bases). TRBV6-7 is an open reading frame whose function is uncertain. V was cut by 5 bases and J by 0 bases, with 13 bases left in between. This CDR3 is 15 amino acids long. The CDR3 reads CASSGGEALNTEAFF. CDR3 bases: TGTGCCAGCAGTGGGGGAGAAGCCCTGAACACTGAAGCTTTCTTT.

CDR3 sequence (DNA): TGTGCCTGGATGGTGAACACTGAAGCTTTCTTT. Residues: CAWMVNTEAFF. The chain employs TRBV30 and TRBJ1-1; D unresolved. Trimming pared 4 bases from V and 0 bases from J, leaving 3 bases between. CDR1 GTSNPN and CDR2 SVGIG come from the germline V gene (reference sequence). The CDR3 is 11 residues long.